Shown below are 6 T cell receptor beta chains from a single sample sequenced in a study of spatial heterogeneity in lung cancer. Time point defined: blood at routine non-recurrence follow-up after resection. TCRdb re-called the 5' RACE reads with MiXCR, one entry per CDR3 protein. Here the sample spans over 40,000 distinct CDR3 sequences, about an eighth being singletons. Sequences were derived from PBMCs, sampled at follow-up. The receptor source for this set is a male donor with early-stage non-small cell lung cancer.

The chain carries TRBV7-9 and TRBJ2-7; 8 bases agree with TRBD1. In germline, CDR1 is SEHNR, CDR2 FQNEAQ (reference sequence). CDR3 size: 14 residues. The V and J ends lost 5 bases and 2 bases, in that order; junction bases with no gene match: 5. In DNA, the CDR3 is TGTGCCAGCAGCCAGGGGGCGGCCGCCTACGAGCAGTACTTC. Translated: CASSQGAAAYEQYF.

This clonotype was seen only once. The chain employs TRBV28 and TRBJ1-1; 8 nucleotides agree with TRBD1. CDR1 and CDR2 (germline): MDHEN, SYDVKM. With 6 bases clipped from V and 2 bases from J, the junction kept 8 bases outside the gene matches. The length of the CDR3 is 15 residues. The CDR3 is CASSRGTGGNTEAFF. In DNA, the CDR3 is TGTGCCAGCAGCCGCGGAACAGGGGGAAACACTGAAGCTTTCTTT.

This clonotype turned up a few times. This chain connects TRBV29-1 to TRBJ2-2; D call uncertain. This CDR3 has 13 residues. From germline, CDR1 is SQVTM and CDR2 ANQGSEA. Between the trimmed V and J ends, which lost 3 bases and 0 bases, there was a span of 5 bases. The CDR3: CSVDYANTGELFF. CDR3 DNA sequence: TGCAGCGTTGATTATGCGAACACCGGGGAGCTGTTTTTT.

Only a few counts were recorded for this clonotype. The rearrangement joins TRBV7-6 to TRBJ1-6, with a possible D match to TRBD1 (6 bases). Trimming stripped 5 bases from V and 7 bases from J, with 21 bases between. Looked up from germline, CDR1 is SGHVS and CDR2 is FNYEAQ. This CDR3 spans 17 amino acids. The CDR3 protein is CASSPQTGAFGNSPLHF. As DNA, the CDR3 is TGTGCCAGCAGCCCGCAGACAGGCGCCTTCGGGAATTCACCCCTCCACTTT. The full variable domain, with the rest looked up from reference TRBV7-6 and TRBJ1-6, is GAGVSQSPRYKVTKRGQDVALRCDPISGHVSLYWYRQALGQGPEFLTYFNYEAQQDKSGLPNDRFSAERPEGSISTLTIQRTEQRDSAMYRCASSPQTGAFGNSPLHFGNGTRLTVT.

This clonotype was seen more than once but under ten times. CDR3 nucleotides: TGTGCCAGCAGTTTCTCAGATTTCTCTGGAAACACCATATATTTT. Translation: CASSFSDFSGNTIYF. The chain couples TRBV6-5 to TRBJ1-3; D uncertain. Trimming removed 4 bases from V and 0 bases from J, with 10 bases in between. Germline-derived CDR1 and CDR2 are MNHEY and SVGAGI. The CDR3 covers 15 residues.

This clonotype was detected many times. The rearrangement uses TRBV7-9 and TRBJ1-6, with 10 positions matching TRBD1. CDR3 length: 15 amino acids. V was clipped by 4 bases and J by 8 bases; unmatched bases: 5. Germline CDR1 is SEHNR and CDR2 is FQNEAQ (reference sequence). The CDR3, as DNA: TGTGCCAGCAGCTCACCCGGGACAGGGGATTCACCCCTCCACTTT. Translating it yields CASSSPGTGDSPLHF.